The rows below give T cell receptor beta chains drawn from one sample of a study of identifying expanded T cells in peripheral blood. Profiling relied on immunoSEQ multiplex PCR, and the TCRdb table lists in-frame clones only, not all of them. The table shows roughly 100,000 clones, with more than 70% occurring only once. The sequenced material came from blood. The receptors originated from a person aged 18 to 75 in good health. Both conserved end residues are part of each CDR3. A D gene is named only where the DNA matches it firmly. Only some rows state a clone size, as once, few, many or a class for expanded clones.

J gene | V gene | D gene | clone size | CDR3 DNA | CDR3 protein
TRBJ2-3 | TRBV30 | . | . | TGTGCCTGGAAGCCAAGTCGCGTTACGCAGTATTTT | CAWKPSRVTQYF
TRBJ1-2 | TRBV19 | . | few | TGTGCCAGTAGTACCGACCCTACTTCACCCGTCGTGGACACCTTC | CASSTDPTSPVVDTF
TRBJ1-6 | TRBV9 | . | . | TGTGCCAGCAGCGTAGGAACAGGGAGACTGAGTTCACCCCTCCACTTT | CASSVGTGRLSSPLHF
TRBJ1-2 | TRBV5-1 | . | . | TGCGCCAGCAGCTTGGGGCAGGGACACTATGGCTACACCTTC | CASSLGQGHYGYTF
TRBJ2-3 | TRBV7-9 | . | . | TGTGCCAGCAGCTTAGCGGGCAGGGGCGGGGACACAGATACGCAGTATTTT | CASSLAGRGGDTDTQYF
TRBJ2-5 | TRBV5-6 | . | once | TGTGCCAGCAGCTTGGGGAGGAGAGAGACCCAGTACTTC | CASSLGRRETQYF
TRBJ1-1 | TRBV19 | TRBD1 | . | TGTGCCAGTAGTATCGGTATCTCAGGCAGGGGGGTTACGACTGAAGCTTTCTTT | CASSIGISGRGVTTEAFF
TRBJ2-3 | TRBV7-3 | . | . | TGTGCCAGCATGGACGGGCGGACAGATACGCAGTATTTT | CASMDGRTDTQYF
TRBJ2-7 | TRBV13 | TRBD1 | . | TGTGCCAGCAGCGGGGTGGGACAGCCGGACTCCGAGCAGTACTTC | CASSGVGQPDSEQYF
TRBJ2-1 | TRBV6-6 | . | . | TGTGCCAGCAGTTACAAGGTAGACTACAATGAGCAGTTCTTC | CASSYKVDYNEQFF
TRBJ2-7 | TRBV5-1 | . | . | TGCGCCAGCAGCCCCCCTGGTGGCTCCTACGAGCAGTACTTC | CASSPPGGSYEQYF
TRBJ2-5 | TRBV6-5 | . | . | TGTGCCAGCAGTGAACAGGTCCAAGAGACCCAGTACTTC | CASSEQVQETQYF
TRBJ1-1 | TRBV5-1 | . | once | TGCGCCAGCAGCTTGGAGGCAGGGAGGACTGAAGCTTTCTTT | CASSLEAGRTEAFF
TRBJ2-2 | TRBV5-8 | . | . | TGTGCCAGCCCCCCAGTCAGGGGTAATACCGGGGAGCTGTTTTTT | CASPPVRGNTGELFF
TRBJ1-1 | TRBV28 | . | . | TGTGCCAGCAGGAAAAAACTCCGCACTGAAGCTTTCTTT | CASRKKLRTEAFF
TRBJ2-7 | TRBV27 | . | . | TGTGCCAGCAGTGCTCCCTACGAGCAGTACTTC | CASSAPYEQYF
TRBJ1-4 | TRBV28 | . | once | TGTGCCAGCAGTTCCTCGGGACGGCCTTTCGGAGGAGAAAAACTGTTTTTT | CASSSSGRPFGGEKLFF
TRBJ2-3 | TRBV19 | TRBD2 | . | TGTGCCAGTAGTAAAGTAGCGGGAGGGCCGGAAGATACGCAGTATTTT | CASSKVAGGPEDTQYF
TRBJ1-1 | TRBV30 | TRBD1 | . | TGTGCCTGGAGTAAGGGGGCCACTGAAGCTTTCTTT | CAWSKGATEAFF
TRBJ2-7 | TRBV7-7 | TRBD1 | once | TGTGCCAGCAGCCCGAGGACAGGGGCCCTTACGGAGCAGTACTTC | CASSPRTGALTEQYF
TRBJ1-1 | TRBV5-1 | . | once | TGCGCCAGCAGCGTAGGGATTAAGAACACTGAAGCTTTCTTT | CASSVGIKNTEAFF
TRBJ1-2 | TRBV5-8 | . | . | TGTGCCAGCAGCTTGGGTGGGACCCATTATTCCGGCTACACCTTC | CASSLGGTHYSGYTF
TRBJ1-2 | TRBV2 | . | . | TGTGCCAGCTCTGTAACCTATGGCTACACCTTC | CASSVTYGYTF
TRBJ1-4 | TRBV5-4 | TRBD1 | . | TGTGCCAGCAGCTCACAGGGGGCGCGTGAAAAACTGTTTTTT | CASSSQGAREKLFF
TRBJ1-5 | TRBV5-1 | TRBD1 | . | TGCGCCAGCAGCCCGGGACAGGGAGGTAGTCAGCCCCAGCATTTT | CASSPGQGGSQPQHF
TRBJ1-2 | TRBV7-3 | TRBD1 | . | TGTGCCAGCAGCCCTGGGACAGGGGATGGAGGCTACACCTTC | CASSPGTGDGGYTF
TRBJ2-1 | TRBV20-1 | . | . | TGCAGTGCTAATCGGTACAATGAGCAGTTCTTC | CSANRYNEQFF
TRBJ2-7 | TRBV4-2 | TRBD1 | few | TGTGCCAGCAGCCAAGACCAGACAGGGGAGCGTGGCGAGCAGTACTTC | CASSQDQTGERGEQYF
TRBJ2-5 | TRBV28 | TRBD2 | . | TGTGCCAGCAGAGCCGGACTAGCGGGAGGTTTGGGCAGGGAGACCCAGTACTTC | CASRAGLAGGLGRETQYF
TRBJ2-3 | TRBV25-1 | TRBD1 | . | TGTGCCAGCAGTGATTATAGGACAGGGGACAGCACAGATACGCAGTATTTT | CASSDYRTGDSTDTQYF
TRBJ1-4 | TRBV29-1 | TRBD1 | . | TGCAGCGTTGAATTTGCACAGGGGGCTGAAAAACTGTTTTTT | CSVEFAQGAEKLFF
TRBJ2-5 | TRBV28 | . | . | TGTGCCAGCAGGGGCTTCCGGGAAACCTACCAAGAGACCCAGTACTTC | CASRGFRETYQETQYF
TRBJ1-4 | TRBV6-5 | . | once | TGTGCCAGCGCTGGGTCCGGGGGGGAAAAACTGTTTTTT | CASAGSGGEKLFF
TRBJ1-5 | TRBV18 | . | . | TGTGCCAGCTCACCTAGTGGGGCCTCGGGCAATCAGCCCCAGCATTTT | CASSPSGASGNQPQHF
TRBJ2-5 | TRBV7-9 | TRBD2 | . | TGTGCCAGCAGCCCGAGGGGACTAGCGGGAGCGGCCCAGTACTTC | CASSPRGLAGAAQYF
TRBJ2-7 | TRBV2 | . | . | TGTGCCAGGGGTGGCGGGGCCTCCTACGAGCAGTACTTC | CARGGGASYEQYF
TRBJ2-7 | TRBV27 | TRBD1 | . | TGTGCCAGCAGACACGGACAGGGAGGCGAGCAGTACTTC | CASRHGQGGEQYF
TRBJ1-2 | TRBV29-1 | . | . | TGCAGCGTTGTTGGAACCCCGATGGGGGGCTACACCTTC | CSVVGTPMGGYTF
TRBJ2-7 | TRBV7-2 | TRBD2 | . | TGTGCCAGCACACGACTAGCGGGTATTGGGGAGCAGTACTTC | CASTRLAGIGEQYF
TRBJ1-4 | TRBV28 | . | . | TGTGCCAGCAGCCCTGCCTTGGAAGAAAAACTGTTTTTT | CASSPALEEKLFF
TRBJ1-2 | TRBV28 | . | . | TGTGCCAGCAGTTTAGTTATTTTGTACAGTCCCTATGGCTACACCTTC | CASSLVILYSPYGYTF
TRBJ2-3 | TRBV28 | TRBD2 | . | TGTGCCAGTAGTAGCGGGGGGGGCACAGATACGCAGTATTTT | CASSSGGGTDTQYF
TRBJ1-1 | TRBV5-1 | . | . | TGCGCCAGCAGCGCAGGGGAAAATACGAACACTGAAGCTTTCTTT | CASSAGENTNTEAFF